The 18 T cell receptor beta chains below come from one sample, sequenced in a study of cytomegalovirus exposure and HLA in healthy donors (dated by TCRdb to about 2017). To prepare the library, the immunoSEQ multiplex PCR assay was applied. A mixture of 60 forward primers for TCR Vbeta segments and 13 reverse primers for TCR Jbeta segments was used in the multiplex PCR. Imported from immuneACCESS, the table was reduced by TCRdb to in-frame sequences with V and J called. These copies leave out some clones; in studies compared against another copy, an unresolved V gene accounts for under half, and the cause of the remainder is not known. This sample is represented by roughly 140,000 clones; around 75% of them were singletons. The ten largest make up roughly 3.4% of the sample. Material for sequencing was PBMCs. These receptors all stem from a human donor in good health.

Concerning this clone: Other DNA sequences in this sample translate to the same CDR3. The rearrangement joins TRBV30 to TRBJ1-1; 7 nucleotides agree with TRBD1. The CDR3 runs 14 residues. CDR1 is GTSNPN and CDR2 is SVGIG in the germline V gene (reference sequence). V dropped 3 bases and J dropped 5; count of bases not matched to a gene: 9. CDR3 region: CAWSGTVEGTEAFF. In nucleotides, the CDR3 is TGTGCCTGGAGCGGGACAGTCGAAGGAACTGAAGCTTTCTTT.

This clone was recorded a few times. The CDR3 loop is CASITTNRGLGEQYF. DNA of the CDR3: TGTGCCAGCATAACGACAAACAGGGGGTTGGGGGAGCAGTACTTC. V gene TRBV6-1 combines with J gene TRBJ2-7, with 8 bases fitting TRBD1. CDR3 length equals 15 residues. With 7 bases clipped from V and 7 bases from J, the junction kept 15 bases outside the gene matches. Germline V lookup: CDR1 MNHNS, CDR2 SASEGT.

This chain connects TRBV2 to TRBJ2-5; 16 positions agree with TRBD2. V gave up 4 bases and J gave up 0 bases; unmatched junction bases: 2. Germline V lookup: CDR1 SNHLY, CDR2 FYNNEI. The CDR3 has 17 residues. The CDR3 spells CASSAGLAGGYQETQYF. In nucleotides, the CDR3 is TGTGCCAGCAGTGCGGGACTAGCGGGGGGGTACCAAGAGACCCAGTACTTC.

In its sample, this clone was seen once. V and J are TRBV10-3 and TRBJ1-1, with 9 positions matching TRBD1. V was clipped by 3 bases and J by 5 bases; unmatched bases: 13. CDR3 size: 17 residues. The germline gives CDR1 ENHRY, CDR2 SYGVKD. CDR3 DNA sequence: TGTGCCATCAGTGAAGGGGGACAGGGCCCCAGAGGGACTGAAGCTTTCTTT. As protein: CAISEGGQGPRGTEAFF.

There are a few counts of this clone. The rearrangement joins TRBV9 to TRBJ2-2; a weak D match, TRBD2 (5 bases). CDR3 length equals 16 residues. The V and J ends lost 0 bases and 1 base respectively, with 10 bases between them. CDR1 and CDR2 (germline): SGDLS, YYNGEE. In DNA form, the CDR3 reads TGTGCCAGCAGCGTAGGAGGAGCGGTGAACACCGGGGAGCTGTTTTTT. This gives the protein CASSVGGAVNTGELFF.

The chain carries TRBV7-2 and TRBJ2-7, with 9 bases fitting TRBD2. Germline V CDR1 and CDR2: SGHTA, FQGNSA. This CDR3 is built from 15 residues. Trimming took 5 bases from V and 0 from J; bases not matched to a gene: 5. As DNA, the CDR3 is TGTGCCAGCAGCCCAATGACTAGCGGCTCCTACGAGCAGTACTTC. It yields the protein CASSPMTSGSYEQYF.

The chain links TRBV9 to TRBJ2-7, with D possibly being TRBD2 (6 bases). The CDR3 has 15 amino acids. Trimming took 2 bases from V and 3 from J, leaving 15 bases between them. The germline gives CDR1 SGDLS, CDR2 YYNGEE. CDR3 protein: CASSVGGTGYYEQYF. CDR3 sequence (DNA): TGTGCCAGCAGCGTGGGTGGGACTGGCTACTACGAGCAGTACTTC. Full variable domain (rest looked up from reference TRBV9 and TRBJ2-7): DSGVTQTPKHLITATGQRVTLRCSPRSGDLSVYWYQQSLDQGLQFLIQYYNGEERAKGNILERFSAQQFPDLHSELNLSSLELGDSALYFCASSVGGTGYYEQYFGPGTRLTVT.

The chain links TRBV19 to TRBJ2-2; 9 bases map to TRBD1. Germline lookup yields CDR1 LNHDA and CDR2 SQIVND (reference sequence). With V trimmed by 7 bases and J by 1 base, 7 bases remained unmatched. The CDR3 loop spans 16 amino acids. The CDR3 here is CASTKTGGRNTGELFF. CDR3 in DNA: TGTGCCAGTACAAAAACAGGGGGCAGGAACACCGGGGAGCTGTTTTTT.

V usage is TRBV10-3 and J usage is TRBJ2-1; 9 nucleotides match TRBD1. This CDR3 region has 14 residues. Germline trimming cut 10 bases from V and 12 bases from J; bases unmatched to any gene: 16. Germline CDR1 ENHRY, CDR2 SYGVKD. The CDR3 here is CASVPGQGIMGQFF. The DNA of the CDR3 is TGTGCCAGTGTACCGGGACAGGGCATTATGGGGCAGTTCTTC.

This clone counts as medium-sized. V gene TRBV6-1 combines with J gene TRBJ2-7; possible D gene TRBD2, 6 bases. This CDR3 region has 15 residues. Germline-derived CDR1 and CDR2 are MNHNS and SASEGT. The ends were cut back, 0 bases at V and 1 base at J, with 10 bases in the middle. The CDR3 region has the DNA TGTGCCAGCAGTGAAGCGCTAGCGTCGTCCTACGAGCAGTACTTC. Protein product: CASSEALASSYEQYF.

V and J are TRBV28 and TRBJ1-5, with D possibly being TRBD1 (5 bases). With 5 bases removed from V and 0 bases from J, the gap between germline ends came to 11 bases. The CDR3 is 15 amino acids. Per germline, CDR1 MDHEN and CDR2 SYDVKM. The CDR3 DNA sequence: TGTGCCAGCAGTCTGCGACAGCATAGCAATCAGCCCCAGCATTTT. Protein: CASSLRQHSNQPQHF. The variable domain in full, with the rest retrieved from reference TRBV28 and TRBJ1-5, is DVKVTQSSRYLVKRTGEKVFLECVQDMDHENMFWYRQDPGLGLRLIYFSYDVKMKEKGDIPEGYSVSREKKERFSLILESASTNQTSMYLCASSLRQHSNQPQHFGDGTRLSIL.

There are a few counts of this clone. V usage is TRBV6-1 and J usage is TRBJ1-4; 10 bases align to TRBD1. The trim removed 4 bases at V and 6 bases at J, leaving 5 bases unmatched. The V gene's germline CDR1 is MNHNS and CDR2 SASEGT. This CDR3 is built from 15 residues. The CDR3 loop reads CASSVAGQGYEKLFF. CDR3 nucleotide sequence: TGTGCCAGCAGTGTTGCGGGACAGGGGTATGAAAAACTGTTTTTT.

The rearrangement uses TRBV12-5 and TRBJ2-1; 13 positions match TRBD2. Per germline, CDR1 LGHNT and CDR2 FRNRAP. V lost 2 bases and J lost 7; bases outside the gene matches: 11. The CDR3 covers 18 residues. In nucleotides, the CDR3 is TGTGCTAGTGGTTTGACCCCTGACGGACTAGCGGGAGTTAATGAGCAGTTCTTC. It translates to CASGLTPDGLAGVNEQFF. Full variable domain (missing parts from reference TRBV12-5 and TRBJ2-1): DARVTQTPRHKVTEMGQEVTMRCQPILGHNTVFWYRQTMMQGLELLAYFRNRAPLDDSGMPKDRFSAEMPDATLATLKIQPSEPRDSAVYFCASGLTPDGLAGVNEQFFGPGTRLTVL.

The chain carries TRBV27 and TRBJ2-1; D is perhaps TRBD1 (6 bases). This CDR3 region has 14 residues. The V end was cut by 6 bases, the J end by 3 bases, with 12 bases between. CDR1 MNHEY and CDR2 SMNVEV come from the germline V gene (reference sequence). The CDR3 DNA is TGTGCCAGCAGCCTCACAGGGCGCTACAATGAGCAGTTCTTC. Amino acids: CASSLTGRYNEQFF.

The gene calls are TRBV5-4 and TRBJ2-1; 13 bases are a match to TRBD2. V gave up 5 bases and J gave up 7 bases; unmatched junction bases: 9. This CDR3 is 16 amino acids long. CDR1 SGHNT and CDR2 YYREEE come from the germline V gene (reference sequence). The CDR3 loop is CASSSRLAGGSNEQFF. CDR3 in DNA: TGTGCCAGCAGTTCCCGACTAGCGGGGGGAAGTAATGAGCAGTTCTTC.

This clone has just one count. The V call is TRBV6-1, the J call TRBJ1-3; 7 positions agree with TRBD1. This CDR3 has 15 residues. Germline V gene sequence: CDR1 MNHNS, CDR2 SASEGT. V shed 4 bases and J 4 bases; nucleotides not matched to a gene: 7. This CDR3 reads CASSARQGAGNTIYF. CDR3 DNA sequence: TGTGCCAGCAGTGCCCGACAGGGAGCCGGAAACACCATATATTTT.

The rearrangement joins TRBV4-1 to TRBJ1-5; no clear D. The germline V gene encodes CDR1 MGHRA and CDR2 YSYEKL. The ends were cut back, 0 bases at V and 2 bases at J, with 14 bases in the middle. The CDR3 sequence is 17 residues long. The CDR3 region is CASSQDVLPRGNQPQHF. The CDR3 bases are TGCGCCAGCAGCCAAGATGTTTTACCCCGGGGCAATCAGCCCCAGCATTTT.

The chain uses TRBV19 and TRBJ1-2; D call uncertain. The CDR3 extends over 15 amino acids. Germline V CDR1 and CDR2: LNHDA, SQIVND (reference sequence). V lost 3 bases to trimming and J lost 8 bases, with 19 bases between them. DNA for the CDR3: TGTGCCAGTAGTATGACGGCAGGCCCCCCTTCGGGCTACACCTTC. Translating it yields CASSMTAGPPSGYTF.